Reported below is one TCR beta chain. Its cognate antigen is unknown. These data are taken from a study of shared clonotypes between healthy human individuals. Whole-study context: For every donor, three CD4 naive, three CD4 memory, two CD8 naive and one CD8 memory plates were used.

Sequencing used immunoSEQ multiplex PCR; TCRdb keeps in-frame clones, though not all of them. The sample gives approximately 530,000 clones, approximately 95% of which show up once; 0.05% to 0.07% is in the top ten. V was clipped by 5 bases and J by 5 bases; unmatched bases: 4. This CDR3 has 13 residues. Germline CDR1 is SQVTM and CDR2 is ANQGSEA. Whole-study findings and limits: Generation probability values for non-shared clonotypes were lower than those for clonotypes shared by all four donors.

The specimen sequenced was naive CD4+ T cells sorted from blood. Subset indicated: CD45RA+ positively selected. This sequence joins TRBV29-1 and TRBJ2-7; 12 nucleotides line up with TRBD1. This sequence was found in a woman in her twenties or thirties in good health. CDR3 nucleotides: TGCAGCGTTCCTGGGACAGGGGGCGACGAGCAGTACTTC. It yields the protein CSVPGTGGDEQYF.